This T cell receptor beta chain derives from a study of blood T cell repertoires in COVID-19. Across the study: Whether acute or convalescent, the COVID-19 samples came from the United States, Italy and Spain. From T cells, B-cell-depleted T cells, or PBMCs came the material, which was cDNA or gDNA.

Here immunoSEQ multiplex PCR was the method, and the copy in TCRdb shows in-frame clones only, minus some. The sample lists 250,000 to 300,000 clones, less than 90% seen once, with less than 5% in the top ten. This TCR derives from a man aged 55 to 70 with acute or convalescent COVID-19. The sample comprised peripheral blood.

The CDR3: CASRPGTGGNTQYF. The CDR3 bases are TGTGCCAGCAGGCCCGGGACAGGGGGAAATACGCAGTATTTT. This chain joins TRBV6-5 and TRBJ2-3, with 11 bases aligning to TRBD1. Trimming at V came to 6 bases and at J to 7 bases, leaving 6 bases not matched to a gene. The germline gives CDR1 MNHEY, CDR2 SVGAGI. The length of the CDR3 is 14 residues.